This T cell receptor (beta chain) was recovered during a study of T cell repertoires in cytomegalovirus infection. The wider study: CMV infection plus the matching HLA type was flagged by public TCR beta signatures.

J gave up 7 bases and V 3 bases, and 3 bases lay outside the gene matches. CDR3 length: 12 residues. Germline V gene lookup returns CDR1 SGDLS and CDR2 YYNGEE. With respect to this clonotype: Its antigen is undetermined.

Findings and caveats of the study: In two of eight donors, the top clonotype was HLA-C-restricted CMV-specific.

TCRdb used MiXCR to reprocess the reads, holding one entry per CDR3 protein. The data contain some 920,000 distinct CDR3 sequences, approximately 30% of them seen just once; the ten biggest clones take up around 15%. This rearrangement joins TRBV9 to TRBJ1-2; 7 nucleotides agree with TRBD1. This TCR derives from a human donor in good health (CMV status not recorded). Some clones in this sample may be carry-over from other donors' samples. This material consisted of cultured CD8+ T cells from PBMCs, taken from culture after CMV antigen stimulation. The CDR3 reads CASSGYRGGYTF. CDR3 in DNA: TGTGCCAGCAGCGGGTACAGGGGTGGCTACACCTTC.